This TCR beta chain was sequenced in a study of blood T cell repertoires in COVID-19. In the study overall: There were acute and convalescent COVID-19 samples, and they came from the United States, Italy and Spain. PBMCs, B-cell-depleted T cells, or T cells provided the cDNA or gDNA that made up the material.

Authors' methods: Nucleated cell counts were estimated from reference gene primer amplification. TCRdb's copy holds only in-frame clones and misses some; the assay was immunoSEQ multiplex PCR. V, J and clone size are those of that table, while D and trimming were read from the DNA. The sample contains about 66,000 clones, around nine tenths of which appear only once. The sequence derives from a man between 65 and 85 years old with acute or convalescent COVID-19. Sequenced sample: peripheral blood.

The CDR3 DNA reads TGTGCCAGCAGCCCACCGGGACAGGGGCCCCCGCCGTTCTTC. Its translation is CASSPPGQGPPPFF. The chain joins TRBV3-1 (or the pseudogene TRBV3-2) to TRBJ2-1; 10 bases fit TRBD1. The CDR3 runs 14 residues. The V segment lost 4 bases and the J segment 15 bases; nucleotides outside the gene matches: 12. The germline V gene encodes CDR1 LGHDT and CDR2 YNNKEL (reference sequence).